This is a list of T cell receptor beta chains from one sample in a study of identical twins. TCRdb called the 5' RACE reads again in MiXCR, with one record for every CDR3 protein. The table has hundreds of thousands of distinct CDR3 sequences, under 9.5% seen once; the top ten hold over 2%. In addition, the sample was reused for a study of yellow fever vaccine responses in identical twins.

Sequencing was performed on memory (CD45RO+) T cells sorted from blood. These receptors all stem from a woman younger than 35 in good health. Each CDR3 is given with its conserved first and last residue. A D gene is named only where the DNA matches it firmly. Clone size is given for some rows only: seen once, a few or many times, or a class if the clone is expanded.

CDR3 DNA | CDR3 protein | D gene | V gene | clone size | J gene
TGTGCCAGCAGCGAGACAGGGGGCAGGTCCTACAATGAGCAGTTCTTC | CASSETGGRSYNEQFF | TRBD1 | TRBV12-3/TRBV12-4 | many | TRBJ2-1
TGCAGTGCCCTAGGGCGGACGGGGAACACTGAAGCTTTCTTT | CSALGRTGNTEAFF | NA | TRBV20-1 | few | TRBJ1-1
TGTGCCAGCAGTGGTATTACCCTCGCGACCCAGTACTTC | CASSGITLATQYF | NA | TRBV6-2/TRBV6-3 | many | TRBJ2-5
TGTGCCAGCAGTGGGACAGGGGGCTATGGCTACACCTTC | CASSGTGGYGYTF | TRBD1 | TRBV25-1 | NA | TRBJ1-2
TGCGCCAGCAGCCAAGATCTTCGGAACACTGAAGCTTTCTTT | CASSQDLRNTEAFF | NA | TRBV4-1 | few | TRBJ1-1
TGCAGTGCTAACGGACAGGGTCACACTGAAGCTTTCTTT | CSANGQGHTEAFF | TRBD1 | TRBV20-1 | NA | TRBJ1-1
TGTGCCAGCAGTTATGAGCTAGCGGGAGTGGTTTTGGAGACCCAGTACTTC | CASSYELAGVVLETQYF | TRBD2 | TRBV6-8 | NA | TRBJ2-5
TGTGCCACCAGCAGAGATCGTGTACTGGTCAATGAGCAGTTCTTC | CATSRDRVLVNEQFF | NA | TRBV15 | many | TRBJ2-1
TGCAGTGCAACATCTAGAGCTTTGGCAGATACGCAGTATTTT | CSATSRALADTQYF | NA | TRBV20-1 | many | TRBJ2-3
TGTGCCAGCAGTTCGCTCACCTCAGATACGCAGTATTTT | CASSSLTSDTQYF | NA | TRBV27 | many | TRBJ2-3
TGTGCCAGCAGTTTATCCGGGACCGACACAGATACGCAGTATTTT | CASSLSGTDTDTQYF | NA | TRBV12-3/TRBV12-4 | NA | TRBJ2-3
TGTGCCAGCAGTTACAGGGGGGCCTACAATGAGCAGTTCTTC | CASSYRGAYNEQFF | NA | TRBV6-5 | NA | TRBJ2-1
TGTGCCAGCAGTAAGGGACTAGTTCGAGATACGCAGTATTTT | CASSKGLVRDTQYF | TRBD2 | TRBV2 | many | TRBJ2-3
TGCAGTGCTAGAGCGGGAGTACTGAACACTGAAGCTTTCTTT | CSARAGVLNTEAFF | NA | TRBV20-1 | few | TRBJ1-1
TGCGCCAGCAGCCTACAGGGATTAGGGAACACTGAAGCTTTCTTT | CASSLQGLGNTEAFF | NA | TRBV10-2 | few | TRBJ1-1
TGTGCCAGCAGGAAGGGACAGGGCCCCAGTACGCAGTATTTT | CASRKGQGPSTQYF | TRBD1 | TRBV27 | NA | TRBJ2-3
TGTGCCAGCATCCTGGCGCGGGGAGGTAGAAACACCATATATTTT | CASILARGGRNTIYF | NA | TRBV28 | NA | TRBJ1-3
TGTGCCAGCAGCTTCCTGTTAAGGGTACCCTACGAGCAGTACTTC | CASSFLLRVPYEQYF | NA | TRBV5-6 | few | TRBJ2-7
TGTGCCAGCAGTAAAGGACTAGCGGGCAGCTCCTACAATGAGCAGTTCTTC | CASSKGLAGSSYNEQFF | TRBD2 | TRBV28 | NA | TRBJ2-1
TGTGCCAGCTGGCGGGGAAGAGCGGCCTACAATGAGCAGTTCTTC | CASWRGRAAYNEQFF | NA | TRBV6-1 | many | TRBJ2-1
TGCGCCAGCAGCGTAACCCCAGGATACACAGATACGCAGTATTTT | CASSVTPGYTDTQYF | NA | TRBV5-1 | few | TRBJ2-3
TGTGCCAGCAGCGTAGTAGCGGGAGGCTCCTACAATGAGCAGTTCTTC | CASSVVAGGSYNEQFF | TRBD2 | TRBV11-2 | many | TRBJ2-1
TGCAGTGCTAGAGATCTTTACGGGGGGGCCGTAGATACGCAGTATTTT | CSARDLYGGAVDTQYF | TRBD2 | TRBV20-1 | NA | TRBJ2-3